Presented here are 29 T cell receptor beta chains from one specimen sequenced in a study of CD8+CD57+ T cells in acquired aplastic anemia. The template used for profiling TCR beta VDJ and CDR3 was genomic DNA. TCRdb fed the reads into MiXCR, producing one record per CDR3 protein. The sample shows over 150,000 distinct CDR3 sequences, less than 65% of them seen only once. The patients chosen for sequencing had shown expansion of CD8+CD57+ cells (detected by flow cytometry). Sample: sorted CD4+, CD8+, or CD8+CD57+ T cells (not recorded which) from PBMCs. The receptors stem from a human donor with aplastic anemia.

The chain couples TRBV10-3 to TRBJ2-1, with 7 bases that match TRBD2. Trimming took 3 bases from V and 7 from J; bases not matched to a gene: 21. CDR3 length: 19 amino acids. Germline assignment: CDR1 ENHRY and CDR2 SYGVKD. CDR3 in amino acids: CAISDRWVKGGLGSNEQFF. The DNA of the CDR3 is TGTGCCATCAGTGATAGGTGGGTAAAGGGAGGGCTCGGAAGTAATGAGCAGTTCTTC.

The J gene is TRBJ2-7, the V gene TRBV4-2, with 12 bases lining up with TRBD2. The V gene end was trimmed by 4 bases and the J gene end by 3 bases; junction bases not matched to a gene: 4. The length of the CDR3 is 15 residues. Per the germline V gene, CDR1 is LGHNA and CDR2 is YNFKEQ. This CDR3 reads CASSPTTSGSYEQYF. For the CDR3, the DNA is TGTGCCAGCAGCCCTACGACTAGCGGGAGCTACGAGCAGTACTTC.

This clonotype was observed a handful of times. The genes are TRBV12-3 or TRBV12-4 and TRBJ2-3, with D unresolved. Trimming removed 7 bases from V and 2 bases from J, with 10 bases in between. This CDR3 is built from 13 residues. CDR3 nucleotide sequence: TGTGCCAGCAAACAGAAACACACAGATACGCAGTATTTT. Encoded protein: CASKQKHTDTQYF.

This chain joins TRBV25-1 and TRBJ1-2; D not certain. V lost 7 bases, J lost 8 bases, and 17 bases lay in between. Germline V gene data show CDR1 as MGHDK and CDR2 as SYGVNS. The CDR3 length is 13 residues. The CDR3 sequence: CASKGRRKGGYTF. In DNA form, the CDR3 reads TGTGCCAGCAAAGGCAGGAGAAAGGGCGGCTACACCTTC.

V and J are TRBV7-6 and TRBJ1-2, with TRBD1 as a possible D gene (6 bases). Germline values: CDR1 SGHVS, CDR2 FNYEAQ. V lost 1 base to trimming and J lost 6 bases, with 12 bases between them. The CDR3 length is 14 residues. CDR3 loop: CASSLGVDSNGYTF. The CDR3, as DNA: TGTGCCAGCAGCTTAGGCGTGGACAGTAATGGCTACACCTTC.

The chain has TRBV2 and TRBJ2-2, with 7 positions matching TRBD1. This CDR3 has 16 residues. Germline V gives CDR1 SNHLY, CDR2 FYNNEI. J lost 4 bases, V lost 6 bases, and 11 bases had no gene match. CDR3 DNA: TGTGCCAGCAGCATCATGGACAGGCCGGTCACCGGGGAGCTGTTTTTT. This encodes CASSIMDRPVTGELFF. The whole variable domain, remainder taken from reference TRBV2 and TRBJ2-2, is EPEVTQTPSHQVTQMGQEVILRCVPISNHLYFYWYRQILGQKVEFLVSFYNNEISEKSEIFDDQFSVERPDGSNFTLKIRSTKLEDSAMYFCASSIMDRPVTGELFFGEGSRLTVL.

The chain joins TRBV2 to TRBJ2-5; 7 bases agree with TRBD1. This CDR3 region has 13 residues. Trimming took 8 bases from V and 1 from J; bases not matched to a gene: 4. The germline V gene has CDR1 SNHLY and CDR2 FYNNEI. The CDR3 DNA reads as TGTGCCAGCCGTGGACAGGCCCAAGAGACCCAGTACTTC. This encodes CASRGQAQETQYF.

The chain joins TRBV3-1 to TRBJ2-3, with a tentative D call TRBD2 (6 bases). CDR3 size: 17 residues. V shed 0 bases and J shed 1 base, with 14 bases lying between them. CDR1 is LGHDT, CDR2 YNNKEL, per germline (reference sequence). The CDR3: CASSQDSSSDRTDTQYF. The CDR3 DNA is TGTGCCAGCAGCCAAGATTCATCTAGCGACCGCACAGATACGCAGTATTTT.

This rearrangement joins TRBV7-2 to TRBJ1-5; D is perhaps TRBD1 (6 bases). CDR1 is SGHTA and CDR2 is FQGNSA in the germline V gene. Between the trimmed V and J ends, which lost 4 bases and 6 bases, there was a span of 25 bases. This CDR3 has 18 residues. CDR3 amino acids: CASSSKETGFLAGQPQHF. CDR3 DNA sequence: TGTGCCAGCAGCTCAAAGGAAACAGGGTTTTTGGCTGGTCAGCCCCAGCATTTT.

The rearrangement uses TRBV7-2 and TRBJ2-7; D is possibly TRBD2 (7 bases). Looked up from germline, CDR1 is SGHTA and CDR2 is FQGNSA. The CDR3 extends over 14 amino acids. V was cut by 5 bases and J by 4 bases, with 15 bases left in between. The CDR3 DNA reads TGTGCCAGCAGCGTAGGGGGGGCGGGGTACGAGCAGTACTTC. As protein: CASSVGGAGYEQYF.

The rearrangement uses TRBV2 and TRBJ1-5; 9 bases align to TRBD1. Germline CDR1 and CDR2: SNHLY and FYNNEI. This CDR3 is built from 16 residues. With V trimmed by 6 bases and J by 3 bases, 9 bases remained unmatched. The CDR3 coding sequence is TGTGCCAGCAGCCCCATAGGGGACAGGGACAATCAGCCCCAGCATTTT. Its protein is CASSPIGDRDNQPQHF. The full variable domain, with the rest looked up from reference TRBV2 and TRBJ1-5, is EPEVTQTPSHQVTQMGQEVILRCVPISNHLYFYWYRQILGQKVEFLVSFYNNEISEKSEIFDDQFSVERPDGSNFTLKIRSTKLEDSAMYFCASSPIGDRDNQPQHFGDGTRLSIL.

This clonotype was detected ten times or more. The DNA for the CDR3 is TGTGCCAGCAGGTCCCCAGGGAATGAGCAGTTCTTC. It encodes CASRSPGNEQFF. The chain combines TRBV5-5 with TRBJ2-1, with a tentative D call TRBD1 (5 bases). The ends were cut back, 5 bases at V and 7 bases at J, with 10 bases in the middle. Germline CDR1 SGHKS, CDR2 YYEKEE (reference sequence). There are 12 residues in the CDR3. Combining the CDR3 with reference TRBV5-5 and TRBJ2-1 gives the whole variable domain DAGVTQSPTHLIKTRGQQVTLRCSPISGHKSVSWYQQVLGQGPQFIFQYYEKEERGRGNFPDRFSARQFPNYSSELNVNALLLGDSALYLCASRSPGNEQFFGPGTRLTVL.

The chain recombines TRBV9 with TRBJ2-7; D is perhaps TRBD2 (6 bases). Germline CDR1 reads SGDLS; CDR2 reads YYNGEE. The V gene lost 0 bases and the J gene lost 2 bases, with 12 bases spanning the gap. The CDR3 has 15 amino acids. The CDR3 DNA sequence: TGTGCCAGCAGCGTAGGCGGGGCCTCCACCTACGAGCAGTACTTC. It codes for CASSVGGASTYEQYF.

The J gene is TRBJ2-7, the V gene TRBV9; the D is unclear. In germline, CDR1 is SGDLS, CDR2 YYNGEE. The CDR3 runs to 12 residues. The V end lost 7 bases, the J end lost 7 bases, and 15 bases lay between the germline ends. The DNA of the CDR3 is TGTGCCAGCTCACCAGTGGGAAGGGAGCAGTACTTC. Residues: CASSPVGREQYF.

This rearrangement joins TRBV9 to TRBJ2-3; D remains ambiguous. Germline lookup yields CDR1 SGDLS and CDR2 YYNGEE. This CDR3 spans 15 amino acids. V dropped 0 bases and J dropped 4 bases, with 12 bases sitting between them. CDR3 protein: CASSVGATTADTQYF. In DNA form, the CDR3 reads TGTGCCAGCAGCGTAGGGGCCACTACGGCAGATACGCAGTATTTT.

This chain connects TRBV10-3 to TRBJ2-7; TRBD2 is a possible D gene (6 bases). The CDR3 is made up of 12 amino acids. V dropped 2 bases and J dropped 6 bases, with 8 bases sitting between them. From germline, CDR1 is ENHRY and CDR2 SYGVKD. Here the CDR3 reads CAISEGGLEQYF. The CDR3 DNA follows: TGTGCCATCAGTGAGGGGGGACTCGAGCAGTACTTC.

There are a few counts of this clonotype. A read error may explain this, as a much larger clone is one base away. The chain uses TRBV20-1 and TRBJ2-3; D is undetermined. Germline V lookup: CDR1 DFQATT, CDR2 SNEGSKA (reference sequence). The CDR3 contains 16 residues. V was shortened by 0 bases and J by 3 bases, with 16 bases between the two germline ends. The CDR3 DNA is TGCAGTGCTAGAGATCTGCTTGACTTAGAAACAGATACGCAGTATTTT. It encodes CSARDLLDLETDTQYF.

In its sample, this clonotype was seen a few times. The chain uses TRBV2 and TRBJ2-7, with TRBD1 as a possible D gene (6 bases). Germline CDR1 is SNHLY and CDR2 is FYNNEI. Trimming stripped 0 bases from V and 6 bases from J, with 15 bases between. The CDR3 runs to 15 residues. CDR3 sequence (DNA): TGTGCCAGCAGTGAAGCGCAGGGGACGGGCGGCGAGCAGTACTTC. Its translation is CASSEAQGTGGEQYF.

This clonotype has ten or more counts. V usage is TRBV6-1 and J usage is TRBJ1-2; maybe TRBD1 (5 bases). The CDR3 totals 14 residues. With 8 bases removed from V and 5 bases from J, the gap between germline ends came to 18 bases. Germline V CDR1 and CDR2: MNHNS, SASEGT. CDR3 sequence: CASVGRNLGYGYTF. The CDR3 DNA sequence: TGTGCCAGCGTGGGGCGAAATTTGGGGTATGGCTACACCTTC.

This clonotype was picked up many times. V usage is TRBV6-5 and J usage is TRBJ2-7; the match to TRBD2 covers 7 bases. Germline values: CDR1 MNHEY, CDR2 SVGAGI. V lost 2 bases and J lost 4; bases outside the gene matches: 5. The CDR3 is made up of 14 amino acids. The CDR3 region is CASSYGGGTYEQYF. The CDR3 nucleotides read TGTGCCAGCAGTTACGGCGGGGGAACTTACGAGCAGTACTTC.

The chain joins TRBV19 to TRBJ1-3; 8 nucleotides match TRBD1. The CDR3 runs to 18 residues. Losses at the gene ends were 3 bases for V and 4 bases for J; bases not matched to a gene: 14. The germline V gene has CDR1 LNHDA and CDR2 SQIVND (reference sequence). CDR3: CASSIPRTGMKLGNTIYF. The CDR3 region has the DNA TGTGCCAGTAGTATCCCTCGGACAGGGATGAAGTTAGGAAACACCATATATTTT.

This chain joins TRBV7-2 and TRBJ2-7; TRBD1 aligns across 8 bases. The CDR3 is 15 residues long. Germline V lookup: CDR1 SGHTA, CDR2 FQGNSA. The V segment lost 0 bases and the J segment 4 bases; nucleotides outside the gene matches: 5. CDR3 sequence: CASSLAWTGSYEQYF. CDR3 in DNA: TGTGCCAGCAGCTTAGCTTGGACAGGGTCATACGAGCAGTACTTC.

The chain couples TRBV20-1 to TRBJ2-7, with D possibly matching TRBD1 (6 bases). The CDR3 consists of 14 residues. Germline assignment: CDR1 DFQATT and CDR2 SNEGSKA (reference sequence). With 3 bases removed from V and 0 bases from J, the gap between germline ends came to 12 bases. The CDR3 coding sequence is TGCAGTGCTAGTTACAGGGCCGACTCCTACGAGCAGTACTTC. This codes for CSASYRADSYEQYF.

This clonotype was found once. The CDR3 DNA is TGTGCCAGCAGTGGTAGGCCGCCCCAGCATTTT. Its translation is CASSGRPPQHF. The chain couples TRBV6-6 to TRBJ1-5; D gene uncertain. There are 11 residues in the CDR3. Between the trimmed V and J ends, which lost 5 bases and 9 bases, there was a span of 8 bases. Per the germline V gene, CDR1 is MNHNY and CDR2 is SVGAGI (reference sequence).

This clonotype was detected once. Here the CDR3 DNA reads TGCACTACCGGACAGGAAATTCCGTCTAGCACAGATACGCAGTATTTT. Translation gives CTTGQEIPSSTDTQYF. V gene TRBV29-1 combines with J gene TRBJ2-3, with 7 bases aligning to TRBD1. The CDR3 totals 16 residues. Germline CDR1 and CDR2: SQVTM and ANQGSEA.

The V gene is TRBV19, the J gene TRBJ1-1, with D tentatively TRBD1 (6 bases). V lost 1 base and J lost 0, with 9 bases in between. There are 15 residues in the CDR3. The V gene's germline CDR1 is LNHDA and CDR2 SQIVND (reference sequence). CDR3 bases: TGTGCCAGTAGTATAGGAAGGGGGGTGAACACTGAAGCTTTCTTT. Protein: CASSIGRGVNTEAFF. The whole variable domain, filled in from reference TRBV19 and TRBJ1-1, reads DGGITQSPKYLFRKEGQNVTLSCEQNLNHDAMYWYRQDPGQGLRLIYYSQIVNDFQKGDIAEGYSVSREKKESFPLTVTSAQKNPTAFYLCASSIGRGVNTEAFFGQGTRLTVV.

The sample holds many counts of this clonotype. The V gene is TRBV29-1, the J gene TRBJ2-2, with D uncertain. This CDR3 is built from 13 residues. Trimming pared 4 bases from V and 0 bases from J, leaving 6 bases between. Germline V gene data show CDR1 as SQVTM and CDR2 as ANQGSEA. DNA of the CDR3: TGCAGCGTTGGTGACTCGAACACCGGGGAGCTGTTTTTT. It codes for CSVGDSNTGELFF.

This clonotype was counted a few times. The chain has TRBV12-3 or TRBV12-4 and TRBJ1-2, with 7 bases that match TRBD1. Unmatched junction bases numbered 12, after V lost 8 bases and J lost 0 bases. The CDR3 consists of 16 residues. The CDR3 sequence is CASAWDDRETNYGYTF. As DNA, the CDR3 is TGTGCCAGCGCGTGGGATGACAGGGAGACTAACTATGGCTACACCTTC.

The chain carries TRBV9 and TRBJ2-7, with D possibly being TRBD2 (6 bases). The CDR3 loop spans 15 amino acids. CDR1 is SGDLS and CDR2 is YYNGEE in the germline V gene. The V end lost 4 bases, the J end lost 2 bases, and 16 bases lay between the germline ends. CDR3 region: CASSSRGGPPYEQYF. The DNA for the CDR3 is TGTGCCAGCAGCTCCCGGGGAGGTCCGCCCTACGAGCAGTACTTC.